Each of the 10 T cell receptor beta chains below was sequenced from the same sample in a study of regulatory T cells in long-lasting Graves disease (dated by TCRdb to about 2021). Libraries were constructed by multiplex PCR. For sequencing, an Illumina HiSeq 4000 was employed. iRepertoire HTBI primers and Arm-PCR amplification of CDR3 regions were used to construct TCR beta libraries. TCRdb applied fastp at Q25 and MiXCR to the public reads, then kept only in-frame beta chains. CDR3 protein duplicates are merged, each entry listing the most common genes and DNA. The sample records fewer than 450,000 distinct CDR3 sequences, over 12% of which are singletons. The ten largest clones capture approximately 8% of the sample. Read against the paper, the sample's time point label means: newly diagnosed GD, antithyroid drugs for less than 3 months. For both TCR sequencing and RNA sequencing, RNA was extracted from PBMCs in TRIzol.

These data are also associated with another study on T cells in Graves' hyperthyroidism and ophthalmopathy.

The sequencing here drew on peripheral blood mononuclear cells (PBMCs), taken at new diagnosis, from a patient treated with antithyroid drugs. The receptors come from a woman in her thirties or forties with Graves disease. Donor details come from another sample of the same person, matched by shared clones.

As for this clonotype: The CDR3 does not close with the conserved phenylalanine or tryptophan, likely indicating a read error. This chain links TRBV9 with TRBJ2-1, with TRBD2 as a possible D gene (6 bases). The CDR3 covers 15 residues. Trimming took off 0 bases at V and 4 bases at J, with 11 bases between the two ends. CDR1 is SGDLS, CDR2 YYNGEE, per germline. The CDR3 nucleotides are TGTGCCAGCAGCGTAGGTTCTAGCGAATACAATGAGCAGTTCTTG. It is translated as CASSVGSSEYNEQFL.

This clonotype was counted ten times or more. The chain has TRBV7-3 and TRBJ1-1; D ambiguous. The length of the CDR3 is 13 residues. Between the trimmed V and J ends, which lost 7 bases and 5 bases, there was a span of 14 bases. CDR1 is SGHTA, CDR2 FQGTGA, per germline. The CDR3 nucleotides read TGTGCCAGCACTCGACACCCTGGGACTGAAGCTTTCTTT. It translates to CASTRHPGTEAFF.

This clonotype has a handful of counts. One junction end does not reproduce the germline sequence, and a read error may be involved. The chain recombines TRBV5-1 with TRBJ2-7; D assignment may be TRBD1 or TRBD2 (5 bases each). This CDR3 comprises 16 residues. Germline V gene data show CDR1 as SGHRS and CDR2 as YFSETQ. This CDR3 reads CASRLGVVGEPYEQYF. In nucleotides, the CDR3 is TGCGCCAGCCGCTTGGGAGTCGTAGGGGAACCCTACGAGCAGTACTTC.

J is TRBJ2-7 and V is TRBV6-1; D unresolved. Germline CDR1 and CDR2: MNHNS and SASEGT. Between the trimmed V and J ends, which lost 6 bases and 4 bases, there was a span of 7 bases. The CDR3 totals 11 residues. The CDR3 DNA is TGTGCCAGCAGCAACCGGTACGAGCAGTACTTC. Its protein product is CASSNRYEQYF.

The chain couples TRBV4-3 to TRBJ2-3; D may be TRBD2 (6 bases). V lost 0 bases to trimming and J lost 7 bases, with 17 bases between them. The CDR3 consists of 16 residues. Germline CDR1 LGHNA, CDR2 YSLEER. The CDR3 here is CASSQDGGIEGNTQYF. CDR3 coding DNA: TGCGCCAGCAGCCAAGATGGGGGGATTGAGGGGAATACGCAGTATTTT.

This clonotype was recorded many times. The rearrangement links TRBV7-2 to TRBJ2-2; perhaps D is TRBD1 or TRBD2 (5 bases each). The CDR3 extends over 15 amino acids. Germline V lookup: CDR1 SGHTA, CDR2 FQGNSA. With 5 bases removed from V and 2 bases from J, the gap between germline ends came to 12 bases. For the CDR3, the DNA is TGTGCCAGCAGCCGACTGGGACCAAACACCGGGGAGCTGTTTTTT. Its protein is CASSRLGPNTGELFF. Drawing the rest from reference TRBV7-2 and TRBJ2-2, the complete variable domain is GAGVSQSPSNKVTEKGKDVELRCDPISGHTALYWYRQSLGQGLEFLIYFQGNSAPDKSGLPSDRFSAERTGGSVSTLTIQRTQQEDSAVYLCASSRLGPNTGELFFGEGSRLTVL.

This clonotype was picked up many times. This chain connects TRBV5-4 to TRBJ2-5; 12 bases agree with TRBD2. The CDR3 extends over 16 amino acids. V was clipped by 4 bases and J by 4 bases; unmatched bases: 8. Germline V CDR1 and CDR2: SGHNT, YYREEE (reference sequence). The CDR3 loop is CASSEASGRGRETQYF. CDR3 nucleotide sequence: TGTGCCAGCAGCGAGGCTAGCGGGAGGGGTCGAGAGACCCAGTACTTC.

This chain connects TRBV9 to TRBJ1-1; D is possibly TRBD1 (5 bases). V lost 6 bases, J lost 2 bases, and 20 bases lay in between. CDR1 SGDLS and CDR2 YYNGEE come from the germline V gene. CDR3 length equals 16 residues. CDR3 sequence reads: CASTPGGTGRNTEAFF. The CDR3 nucleotides are TGTGCCAGCACCCCAGGCGGGACCGGTAGAAACACTGAAGCTTTCTTT. Based on the CDR3 plus reference TRBV9 and TRBJ1-1, the full variable domain is DSGVTQTPKHLITATGQRVTLRCSPRSGDLSVYWYQQSLDQGLQFLIQYYNGEERAKGNILERFSAQQFPDLHSELNLSSLELGDSALYFCASTPGGTGRNTEAFFGQGTRLTVV.

This clonotype was recorded many times. The chain recombines TRBV18 with TRBJ2-3, with 9 bases aligning to TRBD2. V was clipped by 8 bases and J by 0 bases; unmatched bases: 3. CDR3 length equals 14 residues. The germline V gene encodes CDR1 KGHSH and CDR2 LQKENI. The DNA for the CDR3 is TGTGCCAGCCAGAGCGGGAGGAGCACAGATACGCAGTATTTT. Translating gives CASQSGRSTDTQYF. The full variable domain, its missing parts supplied by reference TRBV18 and TRBJ2-3, is NAGVMQNPRHLVRRRGQEARLRCSPMKGHSHVYWYRQLPEEGLKFMVYLQKENIIDESGMPKERFSAEFPKEGPSILRIQQVVRGDSAAYFCASQSGRSTDTQYFGPGTRLTVL.

This clonotype turned up a few times. The chain combines TRBV14 with TRBJ1-3, with D possibly being TRBD1 (6 bases). Trimming removed 4 bases from V and 5 bases from J, with 15 bases in between. CDR1 SGHDN and CDR2 FVKESK come from the germline V gene. This CDR3 has 15 residues. In DNA, the CDR3 is TGTGCCAGCAGCCCAGGACAGCTCTCCCGAAACACCATATATTTT. It encodes CASSPGQLSRNTIYF.